This T cell receptor (beta chain) emerged from a study of blood T cell repertoires in COVID-19. About the research overall: Sample material is recorded as cDNA or gDNA derived from T cells, B-cell-depleted T cells, or PBMCs.

The V gene's germline CDR1 is ENHRY and CDR2 SYGVKD. The CDR3 is 17 amino acids. The trim removed 2 bases at V and 4 bases at J, leaving 8 bases unmatched. Original handling: Amplification of reference gene primers was used by the study to estimate nucleated cell counts. Using immunoSEQ multiplex PCR, the repertoire was profiled, and TCRdb retains in-frame clones only, with some absent. V, J and clone size derive from that table, while D and trimming were established from the DNA sequence. The sample carries under 200,000 clones, approximately 86% recorded once. The sequencing input was PBMCs or T cells enriched from blood (not recorded which). The source of this sequence is a woman between 55 and 75 years old with acute COVID-19. J is TRBJ2-2 and V is TRBV10-3; 9 bases are shared with TRBD2. CDR3 region: CAISEPGAGGFTGELFF. CDR3 nucleotides: TGTGCCATCAGTGAGCCTGGGGCGGGAGGGTTCACCGGGGAGCTGTTTTTT.